This entry describes one TCR beta chain. Its antigen is currently not known. Base quality data are lacking; no much larger clone is found one base away. The data are from a study of cytomegalovirus exposure and HLA in healthy donors (dated by TCRdb to the late 2010s). Some background on the complete study: An earlier analysis of 587 of the donors reported approximately 280 Gb of sequence data and roughly 120 million unique TCR beta sequences obtained from 180 million or so T cells. An early release covering over 500 HLA-typed donors comprised approximately 290 gigabases of sequencing data and 85 million to 100 million unique TCR sequences. Among the roughly 430 genotyped donors, around 79% belonged to the genetic ancestry cluster associated with self-reported Caucasian donors. The study aimed to test whether cataloging public T cell receptors could reveal signatures of past pathogen exposure. The study profiled the T cell repertoires of about 640 subjects by immunosequencing and related them to cytomegalovirus serostatus. In addition to the first cohort of 666 subjects, a separate validation cohort of 120 different subjects was used. High-throughput TCR immunosequencing, statistical association of individual TCRs with disease status, and machine learning were combined to predict cytomegalovirus infection status. A later analysis re-analyzed previously published TCR beta repertoires from hundreds of donors and added high-resolution HLA genotyping to study TCR occurrence patterns. Rather than using new phenotypic data, the later analysis identified candidate immune exposures from TCR beta sequences and from how often those sequences occurred across donors. To decide whether each TCR beta V gene segment behaved as functional or pseudogenic, an earlier analysis of approximately 620 of the donors relied on high-throughput TCR beta sequencing. Donor age, sex, ethnicity and CMV serostatus were compiled together with the repertoire data. A later genetic analysis used genome-wide SNP genotypes for about three fifths of the 666 donors, treating that subset as a discovery cohort. All discovery cohort repertoires had been generated on a single sequencing platform. Both class I and class II loci were covered by HLA typing, at four-digit resolution. Typing coverage varied by locus: roughly 629-630 donors for A, B, C, DRB1 and DQB1; about 520 for DQA1; about 570 for DPA1; about 450 for DPB1. Because of strong linkage in the cohort, five DR-DQ haplotypes were treated as single units for association and clustering. On average, approximately 250,000 unique TCR beta nucleotide sequences were sequenced per donor among a few hundred genotyped donors of the cohort, with 15% to 20% of those sequences being non-productive. The paper's findings and limits, for the study overall: The study listed 164 TCR beta chains as associated with cytomegalovirus. A later analysis found that TCR association rates varied across HLA loci, with DRB1 alleles showing the most associated TCRs and HLA-C alleles the fewest. Most TCR sequences were seen in very few donors, while some public TCRs were found in many individuals. HLA typing was unavailable for some donors at each locus, so association tests used only the typed subset. At a false discovery rate of 0.05, a later analysis linked 16,951 TCR beta sequences to specific HLA alleles. In both the original and validation cohorts, the classifier was reported to diagnose cytomegalovirus status with high specificity and sensitivity. A later analysis found that most CMV-associated TCR beta chains appeared HLA-restricted, with HLA associations seemingly driven largely by CMV exposure. The presence/absence analyses assumed that sequencing depth was roughly uniform across donors, and that assumption may not be true. A few of the identified cytomegalovirus-associated TCR beta chains were confirmed in vitro to be specific for cytomegalovirus antigens. In a later analysis, HLA-associated TCR beta chains were found to be more clonally expanded and to have lower generation probabilities than equally common non-associated chains. A further reported finding was that TCR beta sequences accurately predicted the HLA-A and HLA-B alleles for most subjects in the first cohort. The sequencing pipeline was judged likely to have produced a cluster of highly shared sequence variants as a technical artifact. A later genetic analysis reported fewer N-insertions in productive TCRs among donors in an Asian-associated ancestry cluster than the approximately 670-donor mean. This cohort had only TCR beta chains sequenced, and the lack of alpha or paired-chain data limited which features could be detected. A later genetic analysis associated a missense DCLRE1C variant with V-gene and J-gene trimming of TCR beta chains, and an independent cohort replicated the association. Because counts were too low, 15 to 20 rarely observed V segments, including chromosome 9 orphons, were left out of the earlier analysis of 587 of the donors. It was suggested by the authors that the approach could potentially be generalized to other disease states and immunological phenotypes. CMV serostatus was the only immune exposure information available for the cohort. A later analysis reported that several top co-occurrence clusters appeared linked to parvovirus B19, influenza, CMV and Epstein-Barr virus. In an earlier analysis of about 600 of the donors, most TCR beta V segments appeared in productive rearrangements about 87% or about 30% of the time, broadly matching IMGT annotations. Strong co-occurrence of HLA alleles, especially DR and DQ, made assigning TCR associations to individual alleles difficult. Some IMGT-functional V segments, including TRBV6-2 and TRBV6-3, could not be told apart with the 87-base-pair reads, so those segments were excluded. Linkage disequilibrium might explain the correlated functional status among segregating V segments, but an unknown experimental factor could not be ruled out.

In total, approximately 690 healthy bone marrow donors made up the cohort. At the time of sampling, every cohort member was nominally healthy, though immune exposures that went unrecorded were likely present. The donor was CMV seronegative and was included in the group of around 320 seronegative cohort members. Each donor provided a peripheral blood sample, and peripheral blood mononuclear cells were used for TCR beta sequencing. Genomic DNA was extracted from the blood cell samples with the Qiagen DNeasy Blood Extraction Kit. Counted from cysteine to phenylalanine, this CDR3 has 15 amino acids. The kept DNA is CDR3 alone, 45 bases in frame from the first base. As encoded in the germline V gene, CDR1 is MNHEY while CDR2 is SVGAGI. The trim is 6 bases for V and 4 bases for J, with a gap of 19 bases between the germline ends. Library creation used the immunoSEQ multiplex PCR assay. For the multiplex PCR, a mixture combining 60 forward primers for TCR Vbeta segments and 13 reverse primers for TCR Jbeta segments was used. The CDR3 region of rearranged TCR beta genes was amplified from genomic DNA by a multiplex PCR assay. Amplified TCR beta libraries were sequenced as 87-base-pair reads on the Illumina HiSeq System. In the paper's pipeline: Across the 500 to 750 repertoires, a later analysis counted 78 million or so unique TCR beta chains, around 10 million of which were shared by at least two donors. A nearest-neighbor algorithm error-corrected the raw reads and collapsed the reads into unique sequences, merging closely related sequences to remove PCR and sequencing errors. V, D and J gene segments were assigned by aligning CDR3 sequences to IMGT reference sequences. For a sequence to be retained, a match of at least six nucleotides to both a V gene segment and a J gene segment was required. A rearrangement was called productive if the CDR3 had no stop codons and remained in frame with V and J, and every other rearrangement was called non-productive. CDR3 was defined according to IMGT convention as the region running from the second conserved V-encoded cysteine to the conserved J-encoded phenylalanine. In an earlier analysis of 550 to 650 of the donors, sequences lacking an unambiguous match to a single V gene segment were excluded. In an earlier analysis of 587 of the donors, a V segment was called functional when productive rearrangements were above 56.7%, and segregating when the standard deviation between donors exceeded 5%. A statistical classification framework was built for diagnosing cytomegalovirus status from the catalog of TCR beta chain sequences. V and J gene assignment, in a later analysis, came from comparing TCR nucleotide sequences with IMGT/GENE-DB human TR gene sequences. Using the TCRdist pipeline, a later analysis assigned CDR3 sequences along with most-parsimonious VDJ recombination scenarios. In a later analysis, each TCR beta chain was defined by its CDR3 amino acid sequence together with its V-gene family, and reads lacking a unique V-gene family were excluded. To address suspected cross-contamination and a sequencing artifact, a later analysis removed approximately 600 highly shared, low-generation-probability nucleotide sequences. For each public chain, a later analysis derived a clonal expansion index from normalized ranks of inferred template counts within each repertoire. A later analysis computed generation probabilities with a VDJ recombination model fitted to out-of-frame rearrangements, and checked the results against IGoR. Hypergeometric tests were used in a later analysis to score TCR-TCR, TCR-HLA and TCR-CMV co-occurrence, with a repertoire-size bias correction applied to the TCR pairs. In a later analysis, false discovery rates were estimated by permuting HLA or CMV assignments 20 times. A later analysis grouped co-occurring TCRs with DBSCAN, adding TCRdist sequence similarity when clustering within HLA-allele-positive subsets. Repertoires with fewer than 30,000 or more than 120,000 public chains were left out of co-occurrence clustering, as were a handful of repertoires with anomalous nucleotide sharing. In its TCRdb copy, this immuneACCESS table keeps in-frame sequences only and misses some clones. Where compared with another copy, unresolved V genes explain less than half of these, and the others have no known cause. That table supplies the V and J calls and clone size; D and trimming were determined from the DNA. The sample contains about 190,000 clones, about 85% of them found a single time. The ten largest clones represent under 1.2% of the sample.

The chain employs TRBV6-5 and TRBJ2-7, and the D gene may be TRBD2, 6 bases matching. The sequenced sample was PBMCs. The receptor was isolated from a boy aged 2 to 10 in good health and CMV-seronegative. The DNA sequence is TGTGCCAGCAGGAGGAGTCCAACGGGAGCGTACGAGCAGTACTTC. It translates to CASRRSPTGAYEQYF.